The 5 T cell receptor beta chains in this list originate from one sample, sequenced in a study of Ad26.COV2.S vaccination and SARS-CoV-2 variants. Profiling relied on immunoSEQ multiplex PCR, and the TCRdb table lists in-frame clones only, not all of them. The sample lists a few hundred thousand clones; 80% to 95% were seen once. The treatment denotes: 15 to 20 received Ad26.COV2.S at low or high dose, single or two shots; about 5 received placebo; per-sample allocation not given. Sampling took place 63 days after the first vaccine or placebo injection. The sample in question was peripheral blood, obtained in a trial of Ad26.COV2.S vaccine versus placebo. The receptors stem from a person between 18 and 60 years old who received the Ad26.COV2.S COVID-19 vaccine or a placebo.

Regarding this clone: This sample also contains other DNA sequences that code for the same CDR3. The gene calls are TRBV5-1 and TRBJ1-1; 7 positions agree with TRBD1. This CDR3 has 14 amino acids. Germline V gene sequence: CDR1 SGHRS, CDR2 YFSETQ. Trimming took 2 bases from V and 0 from J; bases not matched to a gene: 1. CDR3 DNA sequence: TGCGCCAGCAGCTTTGGGACAGTGAACACTGAAGCTTTCTTT. Encoded protein: CASSFGTVNTEAFF.

The chain combines TRBV4-3 with TRBJ2-1, with 7 bases aligning to TRBD2. CDR3 length: 17 amino acids. The V gene's germline CDR1 is LGHNA and CDR2 YSLEER. Trimming cost V 1 base and J 7 bases; bases outside gene matches: 13. CDR3 region: CASSQGVGREFSNEQFF. DNA for the CDR3: TGCGCCAGCAGCCAAGGTGTAGGGCGGGAGTTCTCTAATGAGCAGTTCTTC.

The chain uses TRBV11-2 and TRBJ2-3, with TRBD2 matching over 8 bases. The germline gives CDR1 SGHAT, CDR2 FQNNGV. V lost 1 base and J lost 1; bases outside the gene matches: 1. The CDR3 is 15 amino acids. CDR3 in amino acids: CASSLGSGGTDTQYF. CDR3 in DNA: TGTGCCAGCAGCTTAGGTAGCGGGGGCACAGATACGCAGTATTTT.

The rearrangement uses TRBV25-1 and TRBJ2-2; no clear D gene. V shed 0 bases and J shed 2 bases, with 13 bases lying between them. From germline, CDR1 is MGHDK and CDR2 SYGVNS. This CDR3 region has 17 residues. In DNA, the CDR3 is TGTGCCAGCAGTGAATATAAAAGGGCCCCTAACACCGGGGAGCTGTTTTTT. Translating gives CASSEYKRAPNTGELFF.

The V and J genes are TRBV19 and TRBJ1-4; TRBD1 matches at 9 bases. Germline loops: CDR1 LNHDA, CDR2 SQIVND (reference sequence). The length of the CDR3 is 14 residues. Germline trimming cut 3 bases from V and 7 bases from J; bases unmatched to any gene: 3. Here the CDR3 DNA reads TGTGCCAGTAGTATTTGGGACAGGGCTGAAAAACTGTTTTTT. Translating gives CASSIWDRAEKLFF. Full variable domain (outside the CDR3, taken from reference TRBV19 and TRBJ1-4): DGGITQSPKYLFRKEGQNVTLSCEQNLNHDAMYWYRQDPGQGLRLIYYSQIVNDFQKGDIAEGYSVSREKKESFPLTVTSAQKNPTAFYLCASSIWDRAEKLFFGSGTQLSVL.